This T cell receptor (beta chain) was identified during a study of read filtering for tumor transcriptome and immune sequencing. Germline lookup yields CDR1 GTSNPN and CDR2 SVGIG (reference sequence). With V trimmed by 0 bases and J by 2 bases, 2 bases remained unmatched. The CDR3 is 16 residues long. Molecular barcoded adaptors covering alpha/delta and beta/gamma chains were used on roughly 400 ng RNA. TCRdb reprocessed the reads with MiXCR, giving one entry per CDR3 protein. The sample has tens of thousands of distinct CDR3 sequences; approximately 14% are singletons. The TCR originated in a donor older than 35 with multiple myeloma. The V call is TRBV30, the J call TRBJ2-3; 13 nucleotides line up with TRBD2. Sequencing was performed on a population of CD138-negative cells sorted from bone marrow. The CDR3 coding sequence is TGTGCCTGGAGTGTCGGGACTAGCGGGAACACAGATACGCAGTATTTT. Translation gives CAWSVGTSGNTDTQYF.